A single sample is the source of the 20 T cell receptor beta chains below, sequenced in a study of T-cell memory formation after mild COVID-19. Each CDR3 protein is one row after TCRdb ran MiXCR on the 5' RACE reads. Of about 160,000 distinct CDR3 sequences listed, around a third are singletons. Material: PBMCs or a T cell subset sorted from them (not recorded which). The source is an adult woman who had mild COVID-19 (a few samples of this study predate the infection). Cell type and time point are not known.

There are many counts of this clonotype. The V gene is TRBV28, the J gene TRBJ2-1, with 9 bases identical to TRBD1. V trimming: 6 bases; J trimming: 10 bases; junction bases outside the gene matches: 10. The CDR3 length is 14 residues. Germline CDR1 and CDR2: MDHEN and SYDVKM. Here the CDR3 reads CASSPGTGFFEQFF. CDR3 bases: TGTGCCAGCAGCCCCGGGACAGGGTTTTTCGAGCAGTTCTTC.

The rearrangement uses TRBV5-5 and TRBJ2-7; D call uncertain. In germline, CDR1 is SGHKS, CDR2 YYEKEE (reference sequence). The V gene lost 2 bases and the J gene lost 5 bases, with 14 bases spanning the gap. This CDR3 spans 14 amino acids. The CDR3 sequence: CASSFRPGPNEQYF. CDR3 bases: TGTGCCAGCAGCTTTCGACCGGGCCCCAACGAGCAGTACTTC.

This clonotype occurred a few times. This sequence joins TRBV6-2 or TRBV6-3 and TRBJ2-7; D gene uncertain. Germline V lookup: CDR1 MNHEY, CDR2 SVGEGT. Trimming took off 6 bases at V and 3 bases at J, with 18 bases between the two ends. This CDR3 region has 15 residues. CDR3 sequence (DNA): TGTGCCAGCAGACCCGTCCACCCACCTTACTACGAGCAGTACTTC. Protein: CASRPVHPPYYEQYF.

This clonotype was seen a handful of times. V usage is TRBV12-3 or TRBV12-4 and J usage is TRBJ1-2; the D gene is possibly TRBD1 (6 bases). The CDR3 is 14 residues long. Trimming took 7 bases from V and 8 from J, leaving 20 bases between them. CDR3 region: CASTPGTTSRGYTF. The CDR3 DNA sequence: TGTGCCAGCACCCCCGGGACAACTTCACGGGGCTACACCTTC.

CDR3 sequence: CASSYDSRTEAFF. CDR3 nucleotide sequence: TGTGCCAGCAGTTATGACAGCCGGACTGAAGCTTTCTTT. The chain links TRBV6-5 to TRBJ1-1; maybe TRBD1 (5 bases). CDR1 and CDR2 from the germline V gene are MNHEY and SVGAGI. The CDR3 has 13 residues. The V end lost 3 bases, the J end lost 5 bases, and 10 bases lay between the germline ends.

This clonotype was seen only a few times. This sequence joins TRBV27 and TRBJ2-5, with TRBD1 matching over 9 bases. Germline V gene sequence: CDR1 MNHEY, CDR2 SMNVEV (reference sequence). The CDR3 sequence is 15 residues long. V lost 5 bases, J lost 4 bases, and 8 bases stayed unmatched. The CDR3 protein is CASSRAGTGRETQYF. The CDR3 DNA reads TGTGCCAGCAGTCGAGCGGGGACAGGGCGAGAGACCCAGTACTTC.

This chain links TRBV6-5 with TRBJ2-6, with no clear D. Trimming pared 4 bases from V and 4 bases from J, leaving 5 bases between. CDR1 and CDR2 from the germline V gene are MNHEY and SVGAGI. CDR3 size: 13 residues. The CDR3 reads CASSFGGANVLTF. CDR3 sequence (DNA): TGTGCCAGCAGTTTTGGGGGGGCCAACGTCCTGACTTTC.

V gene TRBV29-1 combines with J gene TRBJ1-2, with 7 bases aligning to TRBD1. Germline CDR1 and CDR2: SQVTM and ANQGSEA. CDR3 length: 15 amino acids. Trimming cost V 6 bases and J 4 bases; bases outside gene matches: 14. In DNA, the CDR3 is TGCAGCGTCGAGGGTAGGGGGCCTAAGGGCTATGGCTACACCTTC. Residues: CSVEGRGPKGYGYTF.

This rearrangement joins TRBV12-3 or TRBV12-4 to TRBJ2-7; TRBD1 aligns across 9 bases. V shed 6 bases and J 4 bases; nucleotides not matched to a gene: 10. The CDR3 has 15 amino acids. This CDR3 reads CASSPRGQGRYEQYF. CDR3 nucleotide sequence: TGTGCCAGCAGCCCCCGGGGACAGGGACGGTACGAGCAGTACTTC.

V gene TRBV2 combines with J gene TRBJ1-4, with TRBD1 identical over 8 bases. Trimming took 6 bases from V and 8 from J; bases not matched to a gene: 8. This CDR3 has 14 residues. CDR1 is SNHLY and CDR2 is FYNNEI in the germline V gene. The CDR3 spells CASSSRGREEKLFF. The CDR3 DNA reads TGTGCCAGCAGCTCCAGGGGGCGAGAAGAAAAACTGTTTTTT.

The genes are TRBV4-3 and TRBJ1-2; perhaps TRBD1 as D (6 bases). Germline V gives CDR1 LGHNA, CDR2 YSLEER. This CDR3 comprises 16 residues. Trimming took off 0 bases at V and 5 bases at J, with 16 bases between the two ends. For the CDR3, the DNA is TGCGCCAGCAGCCAAGATTGGGGGGGCGGTGGATATGGCTACACCTTC. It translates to CASSQDWGGGGYGYTF.

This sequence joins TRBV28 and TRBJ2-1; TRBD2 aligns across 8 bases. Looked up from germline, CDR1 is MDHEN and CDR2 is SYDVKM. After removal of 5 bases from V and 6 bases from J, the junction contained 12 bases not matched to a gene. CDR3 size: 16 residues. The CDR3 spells CASSGSSGRRANEQFF. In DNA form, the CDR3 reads TGTGCCAGCAGTGGCTCCAGCGGGAGAAGGGCCAATGAGCAGTTCTTC.

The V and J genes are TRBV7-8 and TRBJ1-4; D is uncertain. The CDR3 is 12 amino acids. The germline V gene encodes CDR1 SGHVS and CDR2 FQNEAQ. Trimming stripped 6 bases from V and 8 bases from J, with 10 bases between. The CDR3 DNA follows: TGTGCCAGCAGGCAGCTTGGGGAAAAACTGTTTTTT. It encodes CASRQLGEKLFF.

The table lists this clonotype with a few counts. In nucleotides, the CDR3 is TGTGCCAGCAGTTACTTCGACAGGGAAGAGACCCAGTACTTC. Protein: CASSYFDREETQYF. This chain uses TRBV6-5 with TRBJ2-5; TRBD1 aligns across 7 bases. CDR3 length: 14 residues. Unmatched junction bases numbered 2, after V lost 1 base and J lost 3 bases. Germline CDR1 and CDR2: MNHEY and SVGAGI.

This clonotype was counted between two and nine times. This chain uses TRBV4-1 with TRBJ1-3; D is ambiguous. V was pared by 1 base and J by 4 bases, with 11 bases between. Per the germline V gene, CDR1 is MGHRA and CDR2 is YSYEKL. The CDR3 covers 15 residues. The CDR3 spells CASSQGTNKGNTIYF. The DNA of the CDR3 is TGCGCCAGCAGCCAAGGAACGAACAAAGGAAACACCATATATTTT.

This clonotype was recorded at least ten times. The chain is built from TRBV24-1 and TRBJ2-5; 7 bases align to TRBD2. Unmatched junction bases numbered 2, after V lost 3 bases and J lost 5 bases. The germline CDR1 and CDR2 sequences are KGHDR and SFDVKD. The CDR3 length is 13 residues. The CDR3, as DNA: TGTGCCACCAGTGATCCAGCGGGGGAGACCCAGTACTTC. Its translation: CATSDPAGETQYF.

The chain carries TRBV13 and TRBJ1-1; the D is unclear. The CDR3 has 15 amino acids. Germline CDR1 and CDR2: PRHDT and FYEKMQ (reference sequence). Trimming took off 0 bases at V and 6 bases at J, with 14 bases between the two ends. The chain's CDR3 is CASSLGRGRFPEAFF. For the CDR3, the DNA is TGTGCCAGCAGCTTAGGCCGAGGCAGGTTCCCTGAAGCTTTCTTT.

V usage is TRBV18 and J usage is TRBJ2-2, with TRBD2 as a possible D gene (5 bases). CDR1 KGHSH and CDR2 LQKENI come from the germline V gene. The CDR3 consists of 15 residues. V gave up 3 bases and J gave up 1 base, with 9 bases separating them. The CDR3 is CASSPGGLNTGELFF. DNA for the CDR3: TGTGCCAGCTCACCCGGAGGACTGAACACCGGGGAGCTGTTTTTT.

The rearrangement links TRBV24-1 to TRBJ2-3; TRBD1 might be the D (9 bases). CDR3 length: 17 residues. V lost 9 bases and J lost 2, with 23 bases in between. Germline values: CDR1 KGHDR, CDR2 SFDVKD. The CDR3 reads CATATGGGGPSTDTQYF. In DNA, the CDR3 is TGTGCCACCGCCACAGGGGGCGGGGGGCCCTCCACAGATACGCAGTATTTT.

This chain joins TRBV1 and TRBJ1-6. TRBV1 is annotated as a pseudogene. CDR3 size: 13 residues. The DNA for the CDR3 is TGCACCAGCAGCCAAGATATACGGTCACCCCTCCACTTT. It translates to CTSSQDIRSPLHF.